This T cell receptor (beta chain) was found in a study of T cells in Graves' hyperthyroidism and ophthalmopathy. This CDR3 contains 13 residues. Germline V CDR1 and CDR2: SGHAT, FQNNGV. TCR beta CDR3 regions were amplified from RNA. Carried out on the TCR CDR3, a first-round RT-PCR used the HTBI primer set. TCRdb ran MiXCR on the multiplex PCR reads and lists one entry per CDR3 protein. This sample has some 180,000 distinct CDR3 sequences, with approximately 15% found just once. Regarding this clonotype: The CDR3 does not close with the conserved phenylalanine or tryptophan, likely indicating a read error.

Stable Graves' hyperthyroidism meant no ophthalmopathy progression within 18 months. The study excluded patients with uncontrolled infection, other autoimmune disease, pregnancy or lactation. Thyroid ultrasound, orbital computed tomography, clinical symptoms, and serum thyroxine and TRAb underpinned diagnoses. The sequence derives from a woman aged 50 to 60 with Graves' hyperthyroidism. The chain links TRBV11-2 to TRBJ1-5; D gene ambiguous. Sequencing was performed on blood. The CDR3 region is CAGSRTYNQPQHL. CDR3 nucleotides: TGTGCCGGCAGCCGGACGTACAATCAGCCCCAGCATCTT.